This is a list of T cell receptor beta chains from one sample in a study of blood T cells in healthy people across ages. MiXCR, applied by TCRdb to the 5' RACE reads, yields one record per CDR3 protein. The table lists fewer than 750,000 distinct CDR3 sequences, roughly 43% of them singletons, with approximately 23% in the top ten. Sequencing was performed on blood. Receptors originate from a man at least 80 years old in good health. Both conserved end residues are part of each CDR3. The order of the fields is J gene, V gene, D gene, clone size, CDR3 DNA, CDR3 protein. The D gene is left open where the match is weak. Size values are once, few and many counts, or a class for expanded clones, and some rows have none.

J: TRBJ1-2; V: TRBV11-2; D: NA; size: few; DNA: TGTGCCAGCAGCTTTATACGGGGTCCTTTGAGTGGCTACACCTTC; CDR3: CASSFIRGPLSGYTF
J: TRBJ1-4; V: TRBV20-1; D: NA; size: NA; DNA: TGCAGTGCTAGAGATGGGGGTACGGAAAAACTGTTTTTT; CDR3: CSARDGGTEKLFF
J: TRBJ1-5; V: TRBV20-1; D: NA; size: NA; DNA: TGCAGTGCCAGGACGGGTAATCAGCCCCAGCATTTT; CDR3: CSARTGNQPQHF
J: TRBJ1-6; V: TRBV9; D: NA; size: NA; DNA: TGTGCCAGCAGCGTAGGAGGCTCCTATAATTCACCCCTCCACTTT; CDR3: CASSVGGSYNSPLHF
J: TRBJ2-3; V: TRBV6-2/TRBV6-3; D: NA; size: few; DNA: TGTGCCAGCAGTTCGGGGTTCGCAGATACGCAGTATTTT; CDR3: CASSSGFADTQYF
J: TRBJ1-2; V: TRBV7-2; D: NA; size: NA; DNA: TGTGCCAGCAGCTTCGCGGGCGTCAACTATGGCTACACCTTC; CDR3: CASSFAGVNYGYTF
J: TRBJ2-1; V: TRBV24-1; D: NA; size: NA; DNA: TGTGCCACTGGGGCTAGGGGGGCGGATGAGCAGTTCTTC; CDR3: CATGARGADEQFF
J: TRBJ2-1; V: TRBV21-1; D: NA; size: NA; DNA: TGTGCCAGCAGCAACCCTCCAGTAGCGGGAGGAAGGGGTGAGCAGTTCTTC; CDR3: CASSNPPVAGGRGEQFF
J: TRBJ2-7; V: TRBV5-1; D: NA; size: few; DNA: TGCGCCAGCAGCTTATTGACAGGCGAGCAGTACTTC; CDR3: CASSLLTGEQYF
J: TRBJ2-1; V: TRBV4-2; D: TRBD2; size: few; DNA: TGTGCCAGCACCCCTAGCGGGGTGTACAATGAGCAGTTCTTC; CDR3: CASTPSGVYNEQFF
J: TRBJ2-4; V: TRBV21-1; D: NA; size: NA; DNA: TGTGCCAGCAGCTTCAGCGGTGTAGCCAAAAACATTCAGTACTTC; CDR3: CASSFSGVAKNIQYF